These 20 T cell receptor beta chains share one sample of origin, sequenced in a study of cytomegalovirus exposure and HLA in healthy donors (dated by TCRdb to between 2016 and 2019). Libraries came from the immunoSEQ multiplex PCR assay. For the multiplex PCR, a mixture combining 60 forward primers for TCR Vbeta segments and 13 reverse primers for TCR Jbeta segments was used. TCRdb re-hosts the immuneACCESS table, in-frame sequences only. Its copies lack some clones; in the studies checked, an unresolved V gene accounts for under half of them, and the cause for the rest is not known. Recorded for this sample are 200,000 or so clones; over 65% of them occurred a single time. Around 1.2% of the sample goes to the ten largest clones. Sequencing used PBMCs. Receptors originate from a human donor in good health.

This chain links TRBV27 with TRBJ1-2; possibly TRBD1 for D (6 bases). The germline gives CDR1 MNHEY, CDR2 SMNVEV (reference sequence). The CDR3 has 19 amino acids. Trimming took off 5 bases at V and 5 bases at J, with 30 bases between the two ends. This CDR3 reads CASSPRDTAAGTQKYGYTF. The DNA for the CDR3 is TGTGCCAGCAGTCCCCGGGACACCGCAGCGGGGACCCAAAAATATGGCTACACCTTC.

As to this clone: The junction departs from germline at one end; a sequencing error may be responsible. The V call is TRBV6-6, the J call TRBJ1-1, with 9 bases fitting TRBD1. The CDR3 spans 15 residues. In germline, CDR1 is MNHNY, CDR2 SVGAGI (reference sequence). The DNA for the CDR3 is TGTGCCAGCACTTACAGGGGGCTCGGGAGCACTGAAGCTTTCTTT. Translation gives CASTYRGLGSTEAFF.

The V call is TRBV18, the J call TRBJ1-2; the D is unclear. Germline V gene data show CDR1 as KGHSH and CDR2 as LQKENI. The CDR3 consists of 11 residues. Trimming removed 5 bases at V and 8 bases at J, with 9 bases between. CDR3 DNA: TGTGCCAGCTCAGCCCGTAGCGGCTACACCTTC. Protein sequence: CASSARSGYTF.

The sample holds a few counts of this clone. The CDR3 coding sequence is TGCGCCAGCAGCCAAGAAAAAAAAAGACAAACAGGCTACGAGCAGTACTTC. Translated: CASSQEKKRQTGYEQYF. The chain employs TRBV4-1 and TRBJ2-7, with a tentative D call TRBD1 (5 bases). CDR1 and CDR2 (germline): MGHRA, YSYEKL. With 0 bases removed from V and 3 bases from J, the gap between germline ends came to 18 bases. The CDR3 is 17 amino acids.

This chain joins TRBV5-1 and TRBJ2-6, with 8 bases lining up with TRBD2. This CDR3 spans 18 amino acids. The germline CDR1 and CDR2 sequences are SGHRS and YFSETQ. After removal of 0 bases from V and 0 bases from J, the junction contained 5 bases not matched to a gene. The CDR3 coding sequence is TGCGCCAGCAGCTTGGGTCTAGCGGGCGCCTCTGGGGCCAACGTCCTGACTTTC. Its protein product is CASSLGLAGASGANVLTF.

The chain recombines TRBV7-9 with TRBJ2-5; D is perhaps TRBD1 (6 bases). CDR3 size: 14 residues. With 5 bases removed from V and 7 bases from J, the gap between germline ends came to 17 bases. The germline V gene has CDR1 SEHNR and CDR2 FQNEAQ (reference sequence). The CDR3 sequence: CASSHDGTKGTQYF. The DNA for the CDR3 is TGTGCCAGCAGCCACGATGGGACAAAGGGGACCCAGTACTTC.

V usage is TRBV5-6 and J usage is TRBJ2-3; 8 bases fit TRBD2. CDR1 SGHDT and CDR2 YYEEEE come from the germline V gene. Trimming cost V 4 bases and J 1 base; bases outside gene matches: 5. The CDR3 consists of 15 residues. The CDR3 sequence is CASSNIAGRTDTQYF. Written as DNA, the CDR3 is TGTGCCAGCAGCAACATAGCGGGGCGCACAGATACGCAGTATTTT. The variable domain in full, with the rest retrieved from reference TRBV5-6 and TRBJ2-3, is DAGVTQSPTHLIKTRGQQVTLRCSPKSGHDTVSWYQQALGQGPQFIFQYYEEEERQRGNFPDRFSGHQFPNYSSELNVNALLLGDSALYLCASSNIAGRTDTQYFGPGTRLTVL.

The chain links TRBV2 to TRBJ2-2, with 8 bases identical to TRBD2. Trimming at V came to 5 bases and at J to 5 bases, leaving 7 bases not matched to a gene. The germline V gene has CDR1 SNHLY and CDR2 FYNNEI. CDR3 size: 15 residues. The DNA of the CDR3 is TGTGCCAGCAGTTTTCATCGGGAGGGGACCGGGGAGCTGTTTTTT. Its protein product is CASSFHREGTGELFF. Filled out from reference TRBV2 and TRBJ2-2, the complete variable domain reads EPEVTQTPSHQVTQMGQEVILRCVPISNHLYFYWYRQILGQKVEFLVSFYNNEISEKSEIFDDQFSVERPDGSNFTLKIRSTKLEDSAMYFCASSFHREGTGELFFGEGSRLTVL.

The chain has TRBV29-1 and TRBJ2-5, with 7 bases lining up with TRBD1. Germline V lookup: CDR1 SQVTM, CDR2 ANQGSEA. The CDR3 extends over 14 amino acids. V lost 4 bases, J lost 2 bases, and 7 bases stayed unmatched. The CDR3 DNA reads as TGCAGCGTTGCCCGGGGACAGAGTCAAGAGACCCAGTACTTC. Protein sequence: CSVARGQSQETQYF.

In nucleotides, the CDR3 is TGCGCCAGCAGCTCGGGACAGGATCAAGAGACCCAGTACTTC. Protein sequence: CASSSGQDQETQYF. V is TRBV5-1 and J is TRBJ2-5; 8 nucleotides agree with TRBD1. Germline lookup yields CDR1 SGHRS and CDR2 YFSETQ. The length of the CDR3 is 14 residues. V gave up 3 bases and J gave up 2 bases; unmatched junction bases: 3.

This clone was observed a handful of times. The CDR3 protein is CAISQTQGYEQYF. CDR3 in DNA: TGTGCCATCAGCCAAACACAGGGCTACGAGCAGTACTTC. The chain uses TRBV10-3 and TRBJ2-7; possible D gene TRBD1, 6 bases. V was trimmed by 6 bases and J by 3 bases, leaving 12 bases between them. The CDR3 consists of 13 residues. Germline-derived CDR1 and CDR2 are ENHRY and SYGVKD.

The genes are TRBV7-8 and TRBJ2-1; D call uncertain. The CDR3 is made up of 14 amino acids. Germline V gives CDR1 SGHVS, CDR2 FQNEAQ. The V and J ends lost 5 bases and 2 bases respectively, with 10 bases between them. The CDR3 nucleotides are TGTGCCAGCAGCCTGCAGGCGACCTACAATGAGCAGTTCTTC. Protein product: CASSLQATYNEQFF.

A word on this clone: The junction departs from germline at one end; a sequencing error may be responsible. V gene TRBV25-1 combines with J gene TRBJ2-3; TRBD2 is a possible D gene (5 bases). Germline values: CDR1 MGHDK, CDR2 SYGVNS. The CDR3 contains 15 residues. DNA for the CDR3: TGTGCCGGCAGTGAATACCGGGGTGCCACAGATACGCAGTATTTT. Translation gives CAGSEYRGATDTQYF.

The rearrangement uses TRBV7-6 and TRBJ2-1; D gene ambiguous. The CDR3 covers 16 residues. Per the germline V gene, CDR1 is SGHVS and CDR2 is FNYEAQ. Trimming stripped 5 bases from V and 0 bases from J, with 14 bases between. The chain's CDR3 is CASSPSGLSSYNEQFF. The CDR3, as DNA: TGTGCCAGCAGCCCAAGTGGCCTCAGCTCCTACAATGAGCAGTTCTTC.

V is TRBV5-1 and J is TRBJ2-3; D may be TRBD2 (6 bases). Germline lookup yields CDR1 SGHRS and CDR2 YFSETQ. Trimming shortened V by 4 bases and J by 7 bases, and 13 bases separated the two germline ends. CDR3 length: 13 residues. The CDR3 protein is CASSGGVVNTQYF. CDR3 DNA: TGCGCCAGCAGCGGCGGGGTCGTGAATACGCAGTATTTT.

This clone is a singleton in its sample. V usage is TRBV6-6 and J usage is TRBJ2-7, with 7 bases matching TRBD1. The CDR3 is 12 residues long. CDR1 MNHNY and CDR2 SVGAGI come from the germline V gene (reference sequence). Germline trimming cut 8 bases from V and 3 bases from J; bases unmatched to any gene: 4. The CDR3: CASRDSYYEQYF. CDR3 nucleotide sequence: TGTGCCAGCCGGGACAGCTACTACGAGCAGTACTTC.

The chain joins TRBV4-1 to TRBJ2-5, with D unclear. The CDR3 covers 14 residues. Trimming left V 1 base short and J 5 bases short, with 11 bases between. Per the germline V gene, CDR1 is MGHRA and CDR2 is YSYEKL. In nucleotides, the CDR3 is TGCGCCAGCAGCCAAGCTGCCCTATTGGAGACCCAGTACTTC. Amino acid sequence: CASSQAALLETQYF.

The chain links TRBV5-1 to TRBJ1-2, with 8 bases lining up with TRBD1. CDR1 and CDR2 (germline): SGHRS, YFSETQ. This CDR3 contains 14 residues. The V gene end was trimmed by 4 bases and the J gene end by 5 bases; junction bases not matched to a gene: 7. The CDR3 sequence is CASSTDRGGYGYTF. The CDR3 DNA sequence: TGCGCCAGCAGCACAGACAGGGGAGGATATGGCTACACCTTC.

The J gene is TRBJ1-1, the V gene TRBV15; D unresolved. The CDR3 loop spans 15 amino acids. V was pared by 3 bases and J by 5 bases, with 16 bases between. Germline assignment: CDR1 LNHNV and CDR2 YYDKDF (reference sequence). As DNA, the CDR3 is TGTGCCACCAGCAGGAAGAACCCCGGGGAGACTGAAGCTTTCTTT. It codes for CATSRKNPGETEAFF.

The chain carries TRBV7-8 and TRBJ1-1; 9 bases map to TRBD1. The CDR3 is 12 amino acids. Germline loops: CDR1 SGHVS, CDR2 FQNEAQ. V gave up 5 bases and J gave up 11 bases; unmatched junction bases: 6. The CDR3 loop reads CASSAQGARAFF. CDR3 nucleotides: TGTGCCAGCAGCGCACAGGGGGCGCGGGCTTTCTTT.